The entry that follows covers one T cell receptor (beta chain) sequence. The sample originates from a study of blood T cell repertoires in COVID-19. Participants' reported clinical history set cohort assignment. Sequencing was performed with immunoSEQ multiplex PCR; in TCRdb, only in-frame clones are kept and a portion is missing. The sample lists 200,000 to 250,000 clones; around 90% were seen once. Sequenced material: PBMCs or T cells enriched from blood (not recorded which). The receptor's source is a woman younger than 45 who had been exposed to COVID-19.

The CDR3 nucleotides are TGTGCCAGCAGCCGATCCCCGGGGGATGGCTACACCTTC. Protein: CASSRSPGDGYTF. The chain combines TRBV9 with TRBJ1-2, with TRBD1 as a possible D gene (5 bases). The CDR3 contains 13 residues. The V end was cut by 4 bases, the J end by 6 bases, with 13 bases between. Germline V gene sequence: CDR1 SGDLS, CDR2 YYNGEE.